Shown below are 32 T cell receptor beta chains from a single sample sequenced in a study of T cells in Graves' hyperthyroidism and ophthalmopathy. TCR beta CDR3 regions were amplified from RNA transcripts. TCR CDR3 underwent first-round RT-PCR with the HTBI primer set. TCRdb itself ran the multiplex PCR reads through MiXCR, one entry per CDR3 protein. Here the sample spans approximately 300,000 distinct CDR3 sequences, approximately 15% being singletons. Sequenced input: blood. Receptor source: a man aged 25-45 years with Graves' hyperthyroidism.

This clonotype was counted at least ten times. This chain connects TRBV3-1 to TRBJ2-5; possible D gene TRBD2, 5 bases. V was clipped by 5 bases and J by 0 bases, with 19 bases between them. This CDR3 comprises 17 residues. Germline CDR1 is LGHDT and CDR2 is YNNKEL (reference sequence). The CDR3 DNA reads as TGTGCCAGCAGCTCCGACTATCAGGCCCCTTACCAAGAGACCCAGTACTTC. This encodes CASSSDYQAPYQETQYF.

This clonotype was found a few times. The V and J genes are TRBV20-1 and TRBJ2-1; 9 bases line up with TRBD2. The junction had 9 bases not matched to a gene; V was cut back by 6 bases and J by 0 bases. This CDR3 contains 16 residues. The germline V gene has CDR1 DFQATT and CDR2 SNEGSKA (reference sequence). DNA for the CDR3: TGCAGTGCCGCCCAATTTAGCGGGAGCTCCTACAATGAGCAGTTCTTC. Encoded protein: CSAAQFSGSSYNEQFF.

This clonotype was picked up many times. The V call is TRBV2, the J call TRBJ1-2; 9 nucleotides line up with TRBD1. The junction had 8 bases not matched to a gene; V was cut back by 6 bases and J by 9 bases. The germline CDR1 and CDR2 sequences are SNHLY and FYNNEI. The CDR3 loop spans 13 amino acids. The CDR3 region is CASRGTGQGRYTF. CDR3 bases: TGTGCCAGCAGAGGCACCGGACAGGGGCGCTACACCTTC.

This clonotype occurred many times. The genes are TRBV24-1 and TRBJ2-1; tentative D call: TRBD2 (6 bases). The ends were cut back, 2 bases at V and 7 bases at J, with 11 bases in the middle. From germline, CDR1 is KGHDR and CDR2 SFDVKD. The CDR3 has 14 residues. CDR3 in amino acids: CATSDSPAGNEQFF. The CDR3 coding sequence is TGTGCCACCAGTGATTCTCCGGCGGGGAATGAGCAGTTCTTC.

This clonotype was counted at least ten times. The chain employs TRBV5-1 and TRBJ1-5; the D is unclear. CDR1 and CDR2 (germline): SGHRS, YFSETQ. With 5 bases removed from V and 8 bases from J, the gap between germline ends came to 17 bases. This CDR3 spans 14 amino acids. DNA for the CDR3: TGCGCCAGCAGTTCGGGAACCCCAAGGGAGCCCCAGCATTTT. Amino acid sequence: CASSSGTPREPQHF.

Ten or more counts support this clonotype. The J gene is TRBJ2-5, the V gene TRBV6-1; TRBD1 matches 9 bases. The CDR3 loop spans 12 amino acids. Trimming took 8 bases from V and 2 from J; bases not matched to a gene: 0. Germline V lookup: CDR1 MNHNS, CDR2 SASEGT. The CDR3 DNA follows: TGTGCCAGCGGACAGGGGCAAGAGACCCAGTACTTC. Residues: CASGQGQETQYF.

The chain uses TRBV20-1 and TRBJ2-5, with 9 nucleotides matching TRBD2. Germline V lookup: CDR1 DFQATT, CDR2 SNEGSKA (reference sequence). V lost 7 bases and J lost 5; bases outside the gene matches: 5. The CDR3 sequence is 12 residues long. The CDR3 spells CSVAGVGETQYF. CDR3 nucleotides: TGCAGTGTAGCGGGAGTAGGCGAGACCCAGTACTTC.

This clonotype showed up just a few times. CDR3 amino acids: CASGWGTREQFF. CDR3 bases: TGTGCCAGTGGCTGGGGGACAAGGGAGCAGTTCTTC. The gene calls are TRBV19 and TRBJ2-1; possible D gene TRBD1, 6 bases. The CDR3 is made up of 12 amino acids. Trimming took off 8 bases at V and 10 bases at J, with 15 bases between the two ends. CDR1 LNHDA and CDR2 SQIVND come from the germline V gene (reference sequence).

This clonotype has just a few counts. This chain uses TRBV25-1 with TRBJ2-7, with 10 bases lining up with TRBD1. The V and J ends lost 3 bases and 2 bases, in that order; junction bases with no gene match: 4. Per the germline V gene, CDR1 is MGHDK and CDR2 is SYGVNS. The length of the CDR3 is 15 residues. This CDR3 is CASSDLDRGPYEQYF. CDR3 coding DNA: TGTGCCAGCAGTGACCTCGACAGGGGGCCCTACGAGCAGTACTTC.

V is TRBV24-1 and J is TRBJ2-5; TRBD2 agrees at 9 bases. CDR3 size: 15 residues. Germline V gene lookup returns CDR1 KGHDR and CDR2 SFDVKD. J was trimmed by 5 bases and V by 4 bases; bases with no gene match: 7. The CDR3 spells CATSDPLSGRETQYF. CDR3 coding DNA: TGTGCCACCAGTGACCCTCTGAGCGGGAGGGAGACCCAGTACTTC.

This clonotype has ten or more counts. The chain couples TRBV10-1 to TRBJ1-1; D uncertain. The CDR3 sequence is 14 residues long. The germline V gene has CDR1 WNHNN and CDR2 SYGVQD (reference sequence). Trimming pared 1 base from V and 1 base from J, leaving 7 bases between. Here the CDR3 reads CASSEFGTNTEAFF. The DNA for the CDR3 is TGCGCCAGCAGTGAGTTCGGAACGAACACTGAAGCTTTCTTT.

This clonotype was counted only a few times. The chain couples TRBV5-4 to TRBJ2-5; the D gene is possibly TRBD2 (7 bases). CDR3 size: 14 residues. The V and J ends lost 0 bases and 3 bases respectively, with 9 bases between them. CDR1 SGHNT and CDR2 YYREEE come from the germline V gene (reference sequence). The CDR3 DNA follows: TGTGCCAGCAGCTTGGGCGGGGGCGAAGAGACCCAGTACTTC. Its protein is CASSLGGGEETQYF.

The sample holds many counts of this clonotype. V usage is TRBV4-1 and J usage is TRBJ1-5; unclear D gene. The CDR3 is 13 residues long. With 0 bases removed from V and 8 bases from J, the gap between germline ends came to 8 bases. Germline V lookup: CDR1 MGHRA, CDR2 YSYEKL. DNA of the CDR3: TGCGCCAGCAGCCAAGATGGGTGGGAGCCCCAGCATTTT. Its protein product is CASSQDGWEPQHF.

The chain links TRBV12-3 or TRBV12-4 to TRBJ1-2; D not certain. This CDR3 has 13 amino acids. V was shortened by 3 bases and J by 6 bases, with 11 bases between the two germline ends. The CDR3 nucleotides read TGTGCCAGCAGTTTGCCAGGATGGCATGGCTACACCTTC. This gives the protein CASSLPGWHGYTF.

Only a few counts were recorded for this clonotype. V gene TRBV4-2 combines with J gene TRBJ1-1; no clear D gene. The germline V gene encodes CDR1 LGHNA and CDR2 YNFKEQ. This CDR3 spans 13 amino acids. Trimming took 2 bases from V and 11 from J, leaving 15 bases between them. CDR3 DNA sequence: TGTGCCAGCAGCCAATTTTTAGGAGGCGGCGCTTTCTTT. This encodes CASSQFLGGGAFF.

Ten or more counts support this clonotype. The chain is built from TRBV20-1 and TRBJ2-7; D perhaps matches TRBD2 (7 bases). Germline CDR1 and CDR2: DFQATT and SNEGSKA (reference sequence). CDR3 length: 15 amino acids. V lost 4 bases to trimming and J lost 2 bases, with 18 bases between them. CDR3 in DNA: TGCAGTGCTACCCTCCCAGTGGGGGGGCCCTACGAGCAGTACTTC. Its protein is CSATLPVGGPYEQYF.

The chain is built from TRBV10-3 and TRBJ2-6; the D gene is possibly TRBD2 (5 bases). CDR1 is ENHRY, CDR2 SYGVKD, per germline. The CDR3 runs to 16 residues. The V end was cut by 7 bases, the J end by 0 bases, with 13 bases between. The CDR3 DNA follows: TGTGCCATCACGGCTAGCACAAGCTCTGGGGCCAACGTCCTGACTTTC. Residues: CAITASTSSGANVLTF.

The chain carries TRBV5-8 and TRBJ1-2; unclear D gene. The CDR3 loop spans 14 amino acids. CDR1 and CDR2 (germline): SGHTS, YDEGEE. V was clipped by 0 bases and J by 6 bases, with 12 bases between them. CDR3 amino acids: CASSLAPQGNGYTF. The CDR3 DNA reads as TGTGCCAGCAGCTTGGCCCCGCAAGGGAATGGCTACACCTTC.

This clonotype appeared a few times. In nucleotides, the CDR3 is TGTGCCAGTAGTATAAGGGGGCGCGAGGCTGGCGAGCAGTTCTTC. Translating it yields CASSIRGREAGEQFF. The chain combines TRBV19 with TRBJ2-1, with 7 nucleotides matching TRBD1. V lost 2 bases to trimming and J lost 10 bases; unmatched junction nucleotides: 11. This CDR3 spans 15 amino acids. CDR1 and CDR2 from the germline V gene are LNHDA and SQIVND (reference sequence). The full variable domain, in which reference TRBV19 and TRBJ2-1 provide the parts outside the CDR3, is DGGITQSPKYLFRKEGQNVTLSCEQNLNHDAMYWYRQDPGQGLRLIYYSQIVNDFQKGDIAEGYSVSREKKESFPLTVTSAQKNPTAFYLCASSIRGREAGEQFFGPGTRLTVL.

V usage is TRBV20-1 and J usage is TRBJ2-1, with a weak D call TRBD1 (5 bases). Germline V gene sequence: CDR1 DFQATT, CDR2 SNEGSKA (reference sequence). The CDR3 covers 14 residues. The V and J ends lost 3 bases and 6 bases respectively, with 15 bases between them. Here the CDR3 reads CSASSNLRGNEQFF. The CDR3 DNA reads TGCAGTGCTAGCTCAAACCTAAGGGGCAATGAGCAGTTCTTC.

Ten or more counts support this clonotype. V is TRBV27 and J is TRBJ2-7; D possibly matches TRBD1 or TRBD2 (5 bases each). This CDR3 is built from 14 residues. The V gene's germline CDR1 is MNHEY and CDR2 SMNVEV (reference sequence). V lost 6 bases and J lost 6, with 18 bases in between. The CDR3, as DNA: TGTGCCAGCAGCGATGGGGGTATCCCTCTCGAGCAGTACTTC. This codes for CASSDGGIPLEQYF.

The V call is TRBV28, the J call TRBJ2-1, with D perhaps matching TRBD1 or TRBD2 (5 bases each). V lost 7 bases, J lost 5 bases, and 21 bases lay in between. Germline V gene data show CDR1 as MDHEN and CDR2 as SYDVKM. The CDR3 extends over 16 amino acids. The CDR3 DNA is TGTGCCAGCACTCCTAACGGGGCAGGGAAGAACAATGAGCAGTTCTTC. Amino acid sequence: CASTPNGAGKNNEQFF.

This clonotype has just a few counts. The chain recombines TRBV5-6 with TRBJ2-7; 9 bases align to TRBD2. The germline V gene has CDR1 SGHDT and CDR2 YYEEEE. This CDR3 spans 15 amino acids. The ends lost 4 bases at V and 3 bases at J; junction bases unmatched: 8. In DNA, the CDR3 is TGTGCCAGCAGCCATAGGACTAGCGCGCACTACGAGCAGTACTTC. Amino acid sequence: CASSHRTSAHYEQYF.

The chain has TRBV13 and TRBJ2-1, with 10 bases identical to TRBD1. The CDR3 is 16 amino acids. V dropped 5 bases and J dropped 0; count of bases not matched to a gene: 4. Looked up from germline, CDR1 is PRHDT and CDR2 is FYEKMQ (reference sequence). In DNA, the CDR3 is TGTGCCAGCAGCAGAAGACAGGGGGCCTCCTACAATGAGCAGTTCTTC. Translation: CASSRRQGASYNEQFF.

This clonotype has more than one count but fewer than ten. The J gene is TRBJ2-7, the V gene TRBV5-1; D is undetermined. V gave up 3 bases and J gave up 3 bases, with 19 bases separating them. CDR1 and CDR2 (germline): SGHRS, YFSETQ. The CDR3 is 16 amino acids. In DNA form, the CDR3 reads TGCGCCAGCAGCTCGGACGGCTACCGAACTATCTACGAGCAGTACTTC. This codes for CASSSDGYRTIYEQYF.

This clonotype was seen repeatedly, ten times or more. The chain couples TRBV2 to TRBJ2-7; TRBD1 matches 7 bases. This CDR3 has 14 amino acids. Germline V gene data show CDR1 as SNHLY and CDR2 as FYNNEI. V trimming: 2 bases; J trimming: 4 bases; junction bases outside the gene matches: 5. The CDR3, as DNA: TGTGCCAGCAGTGAACAGGGGGTCATGTACGAGCAGTACTTC. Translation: CASSEQGVMYEQYF.

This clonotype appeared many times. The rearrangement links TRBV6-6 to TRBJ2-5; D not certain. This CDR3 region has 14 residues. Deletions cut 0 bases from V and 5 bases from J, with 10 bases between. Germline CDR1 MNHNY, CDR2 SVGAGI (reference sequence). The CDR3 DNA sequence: TGTGCCAGCAGTTACTCGAGAAGTGTTGAGACCCAGTACTTC. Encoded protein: CASSYSRSVETQYF.

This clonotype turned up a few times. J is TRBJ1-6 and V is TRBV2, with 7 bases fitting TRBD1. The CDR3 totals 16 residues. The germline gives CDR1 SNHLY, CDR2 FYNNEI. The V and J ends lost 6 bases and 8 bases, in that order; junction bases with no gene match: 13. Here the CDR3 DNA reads TGTGCCAGCAGCCCCCGTGGCCCAGGGGGAGATTCACCCCTCCACTTT. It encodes CASSPRGPGGDSPLHF.

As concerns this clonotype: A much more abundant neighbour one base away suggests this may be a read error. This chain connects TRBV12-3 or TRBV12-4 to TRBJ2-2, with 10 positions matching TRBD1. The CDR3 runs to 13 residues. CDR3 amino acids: CASRGQGTGEPFF. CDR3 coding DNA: TGTGCCAGCAGGGGACAGGGGACCGGGGAGCCGTTTTTT.

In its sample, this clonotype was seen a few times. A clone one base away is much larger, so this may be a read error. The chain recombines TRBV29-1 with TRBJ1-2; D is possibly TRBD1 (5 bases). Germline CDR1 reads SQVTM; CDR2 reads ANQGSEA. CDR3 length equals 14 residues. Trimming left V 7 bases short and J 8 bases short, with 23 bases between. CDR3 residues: CSAGRSRVIEGYTF. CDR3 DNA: TGCAGCGCTGGGAGATCCAGGGTCATAGAAGGCTACACCTTC.

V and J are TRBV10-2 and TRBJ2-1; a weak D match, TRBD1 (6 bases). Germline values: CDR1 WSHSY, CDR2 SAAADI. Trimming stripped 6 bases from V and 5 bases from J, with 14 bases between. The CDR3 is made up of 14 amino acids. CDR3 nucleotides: TGCGCCAGCAGGCCCAGGGGTCCGCACAATGAGCAGTTCTTC. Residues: CASRPRGPHNEQFF.

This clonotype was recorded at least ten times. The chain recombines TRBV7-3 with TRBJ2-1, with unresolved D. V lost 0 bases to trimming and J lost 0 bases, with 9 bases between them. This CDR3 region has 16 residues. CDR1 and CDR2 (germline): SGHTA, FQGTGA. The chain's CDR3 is CASSLTGTRSYNEQFF. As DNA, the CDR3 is TGTGCCAGCAGCTTAACGGGAACCCGCTCCTACAATGAGCAGTTCTTC.